This T cell receptor (beta chain) derives from a study of Ad26.COV2.S vaccination and SARS-CoV-2 variants. Study context: Doses of Ad26.COV2.S were injected into muscle once or twice, 56 days apart.

Turning to this clone: Its antigen remains unidentified.

Only in-frame clones appear in the TCRdb table, and some are missing; sequencing was by immunoSEQ multiplex PCR. This sample has under 550,000 clones, with roughly 90% found just once. Findings and caveats of the study: Reports say spike-specific CD8+ and CD4+ T cell responses covered substantial breadth after vaccination. Placebo recipients had lower spike-specific TCR breadth than vaccine recipients. Recipients of vaccine and of placebo showed similar breadth of their non-spike TCR repertoires.

Treatment of the sample: some 20 received Ad26.COV2.S at low or high dose, single or two shots; roughly five received placebo; per-sample allocation not given. Following the first vaccine or placebo injection, samples were taken on day 63. The ends lost 1 base at V and 0 bases at J; junction bases unmatched: 7. The V gene's germline CDR1 is SGHRS and CDR2 YFSETQ. CDR3 size: 18 residues. The rearrangement links TRBV5-1 to TRBJ1-3; TRBD1 aligns across 10 bases. The sample here was peripheral blood, taken in a trial of Ad26.COV2.S vaccine versus placebo. The source of this sequence is a person between 18 and 59 years old who received the Ad26.COV2.S COVID-19 vaccine or a placebo. The CDR3 loop reads CASSLLGQGLFSGNTIYF. The CDR3 DNA is TGCGCCAGCAGCTTGTTGGGACAGGGGCTTTTCTCTGGAAACACCATATATTTT.